Sequencing of this TCR beta chain was carried out in a study of blood T cells in healthy people across ages. Through a sample-barcoded 5' primer and a J-beta primer mix, a second PCR was run for about 7 to 12 cycles. In TCRdb, the 5' RACE reads were re-called with MiXCR into one record per CDR3 protein. The data contain about 780,000 distinct CDR3 sequences, roughly 46% of them singletons. On this clonotype itself: Relative to the germline gene, one junction end is altered; a read error may explain this.

Germline V gene sequence: CDR1 MDHEN, CDR2 SYDVKM. The CDR3 runs to 14 residues. This sequence joins TRBV28 and TRBJ2-5; the match to TRBD2 covers 9 bases. Sequenced material: blood. The origin of this receptor is a man at least 80 years old in good health. The CDR3 region is CAGSYEREVQTQYF. The CDR3 DNA follows: TGTGCCGGCAGTTACGAGCGGGAGGTCCAGACCCAGTACTTC.